The 21 T cell receptor beta chains given below trace back to one sample, sequenced in a study of identical twins. TCRdb reprocessed the 5' RACE reads via MiXCR and lists one record per CDR3 protein. The top ten hold 0.85% to 1% of the sample, which has some 660,000 distinct CDR3 sequences, less than 10% seen once. These data also formed part of another study, on yellow fever vaccine responses in identical twins.

The sequenced material came from PBMCs. The receptors were sampled from a woman between 18 and 29 years old in good health.

In this sample, this clonotype turned up many times. This sequence joins TRBV29-1 and TRBJ2-1; 8 bases match TRBD2. With 7 bases clipped from V and 8 bases from J, the junction kept 1 base outside the gene matches. From germline, CDR1 is SQVTM and CDR2 ANQGSEA. CDR3 length: 10 amino acids. CDR3 in DNA: TGCAGCGCCGGGAGGGATGAGCAGTTCTTC. The encoded protein is CSAGRDEQFF.

This clonotype was seen a handful of times. The chain couples TRBV9 to TRBJ2-1; 7 nucleotides agree with TRBD1. CDR1 SGDLS and CDR2 YYNGEE come from the germline V gene. The CDR3 covers 14 residues. Trimming took 6 bases from V and 7 from J; bases not matched to a gene: 10. CDR3 nucleotides: TGTGCCAGCACCAAGGAACAGGGGTTAAATGAGCAGTTCTTC. This sequence encodes CASTKEQGLNEQFF.

V is TRBV12-3 or TRBV12-4 and J is TRBJ2-3; a possible D gene is TRBD1 (6 bases). There are 14 residues in the CDR3. Trimming left V 3 bases short and J 5 bases short, with 12 bases between. CDR3 DNA sequence: TGTGCCAGCAGTTTTCTGGGGGCCCAAGATACGCAGTATTTT. Translated: CASSFLGAQDTQYF.

V is TRBV12-3 or TRBV12-4 and J is TRBJ1-1; 8 bases agree with TRBD1. This CDR3 spans 18 amino acids. Here the CDR3 reads CTCSPLAQSGGWATEAFF. The CDR3 nucleotides read TGTACCTGCAGCCCCCTTGCACAGTCAGGGGGCTGGGCCACTGAAGCTTTCTTT.

There are a few counts of this clonotype. This chain links TRBV19 with TRBJ2-7; TRBD1 is a possible D gene (7 bases). The CDR3 is 15 amino acids. V was pared by 5 bases and J by 0 bases, with 14 bases between. Germline V gene sequence: CDR1 LNHDA, CDR2 SQIVND (reference sequence). The CDR3 region is CASSPDRTISYEQYF. In DNA, the CDR3 is TGTGCCAGTAGTCCGGACAGGACTATCTCCTACGAGCAGTACTTC.

This chain joins TRBV4-2 and TRBJ2-7; D is possibly TRBD1 (5 bases). V was pared by 0 bases and J by 6 bases, with 12 bases between. Germline assignment: CDR1 LGHNA and CDR2 YNFKEQ. The CDR3 has 14 residues. DNA for the CDR3: TGTGCCAGCAGCCAAGAGACAGTTCCGCTCGAGCAGTACTTC. Translating it yields CASSQETVPLEQYF.

V gene TRBV20-1 combines with J gene TRBJ2-1; weak D call: TRBD2 (6 bases). V lost 4 bases to trimming and J lost 12 bases, with 22 bases between them. Germline CDR1 is DFQATT and CDR2 is SNEGSKA (reference sequence). This CDR3 comprises 14 residues. The DNA for the CDR3 is TGCAGTGCTACCGGGACTTCCCTGCGTCCCGGGCAGTTCTTC. This encodes CSATGTSLRPGQFF.

This clonotype was counted a few times. This chain links TRBV27 with TRBJ2-7, with TRBD2 as a possible D gene (6 bases). Between the trimmed V and J ends, which lost 1 base and 3 bases, there was a span of 10 bases. This CDR3 has 14 residues. Germline values: CDR1 MNHEY, CDR2 SMNVEV (reference sequence). The CDR3, as DNA: TGTGCCAGCAGTTTATGGGGAGCGGGCTACGAGCAGTACTTC. Translating gives CASSLWGAGYEQYF.

This clonotype was seen ten or more times. This sequence joins TRBV12-3 or TRBV12-4 and TRBJ2-1; D remains ambiguous. The ends were cut back, 6 bases at V and 0 bases at J, with 12 bases in the middle. The CDR3 totals 15 residues. The CDR3 reads CASSSSESSYNEQFF. CDR3 in DNA: TGTGCCAGCAGCAGTAGTGAGAGCTCCTACAATGAGCAGTTCTTC.

The J gene is TRBJ2-3, the V gene TRBV6-1, with D possibly TRBD1 on 6 matching bases. Germline V gene data show CDR1 as MNHNS and CDR2 as SASEGT. The CDR3 consists of 14 residues. V shed 3 bases and J shed 6 bases, with 13 bases lying between them. CDR3 amino acids: CASSDWGRRDTQYF. As DNA, the CDR3 is TGTGCCAGCAGTGACTGGGGGCGCAGGGATACGCAGTATTTT.

The CDR3 sequence: CASISGSEAFF. The CDR3 region has the DNA TGCGCCAGCATCTCAGGCAGCGAAGCTTTCTTT. The gene calls are TRBV5-1 and TRBJ1-1; D is uncertain. This CDR3 region has 11 residues. The ends were cut back, 6 bases at V and 8 bases at J, with 11 bases in the middle. Germline V gives CDR1 SGHRS, CDR2 YFSETQ.

This rearrangement joins TRBV7-8 to TRBJ2-7, with 11 bases matching TRBD2. CDR1 is SGHVS and CDR2 is FQNEAQ in the germline V gene. V was pared by 5 bases and J by 1 base, with 10 bases of the junction left unmatched. This CDR3 has 17 amino acids. The CDR3 DNA reads as TGTGCCAGCAGCCTCAGACCGACTAGCGGGGCTTCCTACGAGCAGTACTTC. Protein: CASSLRPTSGASYEQYF.

In this sample, this clonotype turned up many times. The chain combines TRBV4-3 with TRBJ2-7; D possibly corresponds to TRBD1 (6 bases). CDR1 is LGHNA, CDR2 YSLEER, per germline. The CDR3 loop spans 14 amino acids. V lost 4 bases and J lost 5, with 15 bases in between. The CDR3 sequence: CASSPTPQGNEQYF. CDR3 bases: TGCGCCAGCAGCCCGACTCCACAGGGAAACGAGCAGTACTTC.

The chain recombines TRBV18 with TRBJ2-1; 13 bases are a match to TRBD2. The CDR3 is 15 residues long. Germline CDR1 and CDR2: KGHSH and LQKENI. V lost 2 bases to trimming and J lost 8 bases; unmatched junction nucleotides: 3. CDR3 nucleotides: TGTGCCAGCTCACCAGGGACTAGCGGGGACGATGAGCAGTTCTTC. It is translated as CASSPGTSGDDEQFF.

This clonotype was detected ten times or more. V gene TRBV12-3 or TRBV12-4 combines with J gene TRBJ2-3; D might be TRBD2 (6 bases). The CDR3 has 15 amino acids. V lost 5 bases and J lost 3, with 15 bases in between. The CDR3 region is CASSKAGTGTDTQYF. The CDR3 coding sequence is TGTGCCAGCAGTAAAGCCGGGACTGGTACAGATACGCAGTATTTT.

This clonotype was counted many times. DNA of the CDR3: TGTGCCAGCAGCTTTCCAGGGGGGAGCGACACTGAAGCTTTCTTT. This translates into CASSFPGGSDTEAFF. The rearrangement uses TRBV5-6 and TRBJ1-1; TRBD1 matches at 7 bases. The CDR3 covers 15 residues. V shed 2 bases, J shed 3 bases, and the junction held 7 bases outside the gene matches. The germline V gene has CDR1 SGHDT and CDR2 YYEEEE.

The chain combines TRBV5-8 with TRBJ2-2; no firm D call. Germline-derived CDR1 and CDR2 are SGHTS and YDEGEE. V lost 3 bases and J lost 6, with 9 bases in between. The CDR3 is made up of 13 amino acids. CDR3 protein: CASSSRLAGELFF. Here the CDR3 DNA reads TGTGCCAGCAGCTCAAGGCTCGCCGGGGAGCTGTTTTTT. The complete variable domain, with remaining parts taken from reference TRBV5-8 and TRBJ2-2, reads EAGVTQSPTHLIKTRGQQATLRCSPISGHTSVYWYQQALGLGLQFLLWYDEGEERNRGNFPPRFSGRQFPNYSSELNVNALELEDSALYLCASSSRLAGELFFGEGSRLTVL.

This chain links TRBV20-1 with TRBJ2-5; D call uncertain. The CDR3 is made up of 13 amino acids. Germline V gene data show CDR1 as DFQATT and CDR2 as SNEGSKA (reference sequence). Between the trimmed V and J ends, which lost 0 bases and 0 bases, there was a span of 5 bases. In nucleotides, the CDR3 is TGCAGTGCTAGAGATCGGTACCAAGAGACCCAGTACTTC. Translating it yields CSARDRYQETQYF.

This clonotype came up many times. CDR3: CSALTAGGRYEQYF. CDR3 nucleotide sequence: TGCAGCGCATTAACGGCCGGGGGGCGATACGAGCAGTACTTC. The chain carries TRBV29-1 and TRBJ2-7; D possibly corresponds to TRBD2 (7 bases). Trimming stripped 7 bases from V and 4 bases from J, with 20 bases between. The CDR3 covers 14 residues. CDR1 and CDR2 (germline): SQVTM, ANQGSEA.

The rearrangement uses TRBV2 and TRBJ1-5; D unclear. The germline V gene has CDR1 SNHLY and CDR2 FYNNEI. The germline V and J ends were trimmed by 0 bases and 1 base, with 4 bases remaining between them. This CDR3 spans 14 amino acids. CDR3 in DNA: TGTGCCAGCAGTGAAGCCTCCAGCAATCAGCCCCAGCATTTT. It specifies CASSEASSNQPQHF.

The sample holds a few counts of this clonotype. The chain has TRBV27 and TRBJ1-1, with a weak D call TRBD1 (5 bases). Germline V gene sequence: CDR1 MNHEY, CDR2 SMNVEV (reference sequence). The CDR3 extends over 15 amino acids. With 5 bases removed from V and 0 bases from J, the gap between germline ends came to 13 bases. The DNA for the CDR3 is TGTGCCAGCAGTAAGAAAGGGGTTGTGAACACTGAAGCTTTCTTT. This translates into CASSKKGVVNTEAFF.